Following are 5 T cell receptor beta chains from one sample sequenced in a study of cytomegalovirus exposure and HLA in healthy donors. TCRdb's copy holds only in-frame clones and misses some; the assay was immunoSEQ multiplex PCR. The sample gives approximately 150,000 clones, approximately 86% of which show up once; roughly 4.8% is in the top ten. Material: PBMCs. The receptors come from a man younger than 35 in good health and CMV-seropositive.

Points on this clone: The sample has other DNA sequences that encode this CDR3 too. This sequence joins TRBV7-2 and TRBJ1-3, with D possibly being TRBD1 (5 bases). V was cut by 1 base and J by 3 bases, with 10 bases left in between. CDR3 length: 15 residues. CDR1 SGHTA and CDR2 FQGNSA come from the germline V gene. CDR3 residues: CASSLVSGGGNTIYF. CDR3 DNA: TGTGCCAGCAGCTTAGTTTCCGGGGGTGGAAACACCATATATTTT.

The chain joins TRBV11-2 to TRBJ2-5; D is perhaps TRBD2 (6 bases). The V and J ends lost 0 bases and 5 bases respectively, with 13 bases between them. Per the germline V gene, CDR1 is SGHAT and CDR2 is FQNNGV. CDR3 length: 15 residues. The CDR3 spells CASSLDQTGGETQYF. The CDR3 DNA reads as TGTGCCAGCAGCTTAGACCAGACTGGAGGGGAGACCCAGTACTTC.

The chain recombines TRBV11-2 with TRBJ1-4, with D possibly being TRBD1 (5 bases). Trimming stripped 1 base from V and 6 bases from J, with 15 bases between. Germline V gene data show CDR1 as SGHAT and CDR2 as FQNNGV. This CDR3 is built from 16 residues. CDR3 DNA sequence: TGTGCCAGCAGCTTAGTACCCCGACAGTGGGATGAAAAACTGTTTTTT. Protein sequence: CASSLVPRQWDEKLFF.

The chain links TRBV28 to TRBJ1-3; TRBD1 might be the D (5 bases). The CDR3 spans 13 residues. The ends were cut back, 7 bases at V and 1 base at J, with 8 bases in the middle. Per the germline V gene, CDR1 is MDHEN and CDR2 is SYDVKM. CDR3 sequence: CASNAGSGNTIYF. Here the CDR3 DNA reads TGTGCCAGCAACGCAGGGTCTGGAAACACCATATATTTT.

The chain couples TRBV6-5 to TRBJ1-1, with D possibly matching TRBD1 (5 bases). V was shortened by 4 bases and J by 6 bases, with 15 bases between the two germline ends. Germline values: CDR1 MNHEY, CDR2 SVGAGI. This CDR3 is built from 14 residues. The CDR3: CASSSNLPGPEAFF. The CDR3 DNA sequence: TGTGCCAGCAGTTCCAACCTACCAGGGCCTGAAGCTTTCTTT.